The 20 T cell receptor beta chains in this list originate from one sample, sequenced in a study of shared clonotypes between healthy human individuals. The method was immunoSEQ multiplex PCR; TCRdb's version includes in-frame clones alone and lacks a portion of them. In the table there are 1.4 million to 1.5 million clones, around 95% of which are singletons. Sequenced material: naive CD4+ T cells sorted from blood. The subset was: CD45RA+ positively selected. The source is a man aged 25-40 years in good health.

CDR3 in amino acids: CASSPGQGAYGYTF. The CDR3 DNA reads as TGTGCCAGCAGCCCCGGACAGGGGGCTTATGGCTACACCTTC. J is TRBJ1-2 and V is TRBV11-2, with 11 positions matching TRBD1. CDR1 is SGHAT, CDR2 FQNNGV, per germline. The CDR3 sequence is 14 residues long. Trimming removed 5 bases from V and 5 bases from J; junction bases left unmatched: 4.

The chain recombines TRBV11-3 with TRBJ2-1, with TRBD2 matching 7 bases. The J segment lost 6 bases and the V segment lost 8 bases, leaving 22 bases of the junction unmatched. Germline assignment: CDR1 SGHNT and CDR2 YENEEA. The CDR3 is 18 residues long. Written as DNA, the CDR3 is TGTGCCAGCCTCGGCGGGAGTCTTGTCCCGCGAGACCGCAATGAGCAGTTCTTC. This translates into CASLGGSLVPRDRNEQFF.

The chain uses TRBV7-8 and TRBJ2-3; 13 bases map to TRBD2. From germline, CDR1 is SGHVS and CDR2 FQNEAQ. There are 16 residues in the CDR3. The J segment lost 7 bases and the V segment lost 5 bases, leaving 9 bases of the junction unmatched. In DNA, the CDR3 is TGTGCCAGCAGCCCGACCGGGACTAGCGGGACTTATACGCAGTATTTT. Its protein is CASSPTGTSGTYTQYF.

In the case of this clone: This sample includes further DNA sequences coding for the same CDR3. The chain employs TRBV7-8 and TRBJ2-2, with TRBD1 matching over 8 bases. Germline values: CDR1 SGHVS, CDR2 FQNEAQ. This CDR3 contains 14 residues. With V trimmed by 5 bases and J by 5 bases, 4 bases remained unmatched. The DNA for the CDR3 is TGTGCCAGCAGCCCGACAGGGGCGACCGGGGAGCTGTTTTTT. Amino acid sequence: CASSPTGATGELFF.

This chain links TRBV19 with TRBJ2-1; D is possibly TRBD2 (6 bases). The CDR3 has 10 amino acids. V shed 5 bases and J shed 10 bases, with 6 bases lying between them. Germline CDR1 reads LNHDA; CDR2 reads SQIVND (reference sequence). CDR3 loop: CASSAGEQFF. CDR3 coding DNA: TGTGCCAGTAGTGCGGGAGAGCAGTTCTTC.

This chain joins TRBV27 and TRBJ2-2; 7 bases fit TRBD1. Germline V gene sequence: CDR1 MNHEY, CDR2 SMNVEV (reference sequence). After removal of 8 bases from V and 0 bases from J, the junction contained 6 bases not matched to a gene. CDR3 size: 15 residues. The CDR3 region is CASCRGPPNTGELFF. The CDR3 DNA reads TGTGCCAGCTGTAGGGGGCCCCCGAACACCGGGGAGCTGTTTTTT.

This chain uses TRBV15 with TRBJ2-1; 8 bases line up with TRBD2. Trimming took 1 base from V and 7 from J; bases not matched to a gene: 15. The CDR3 length is 18 residues. The germline gives CDR1 LNHNV, CDR2 YYDKDF (reference sequence). CDR3 in amino acids: CATSRVKGGGRFLNEQFF. The DNA for the CDR3 is TGTGCCACCAGCAGAGTAAAGGGCGGGGGGAGATTTCTTAATGAGCAGTTCTTC.

The chain combines TRBV6-5 with TRBJ2-2; D remains unclear. V was clipped by 3 bases and J by 5 bases, with 7 bases between them. Germline V CDR1 and CDR2: MNHEY, SVGAGI. This CDR3 has 13 residues. Here the CDR3 DNA reads TGTGCCAGCAGTTATAAGGTTACCGGGGAGCTGTTTTTT. Its translation: CASSYKVTGELFF.

As for this clone: Other nucleotide sequences in the sample specify the same CDR3. CDR3 sequence: CASSLGTVNQPQHF. As DNA, the CDR3 is TGTGCCAGCAGCTTAGGGACAGTCAATCAGCCCCAGCATTTT. The chain joins TRBV11-2 to TRBJ1-5; TRBD1 might be the D (6 bases). V lost 1 base and J lost 3, with 7 bases in between. The CDR3 spans 14 residues. CDR1 and CDR2 (germline): SGHAT, FQNNGV. The variable domain in full, completed from reference TRBV11-2 and TRBJ1-5, reads EAGVAQSPRYKIIEKRQSVAFWCNPISGHATLYWYQQILGQGPKLLIQFQNNGVVDDSQLPKDRFSAERLKGVDSTLKIQPAKLEDSAVYLCASSLGTVNQPQHFGDGTRLSIL.

This clone was recorded once. CDR3 nucleotide sequence: TGTGCCAGCAGCACCGGGACACCCGAAGCTTTCTTT. This gives the protein CASSTGTPEAFF. J is TRBJ1-1 and V is TRBV11-2; D might be TRBD1 (6 bases). This CDR3 region has 12 residues. CDR1 and CDR2 from the germline V gene are SGHAT and FQNNGV. Trimming removed 5 bases at V and 8 bases at J, with 12 bases between.

This chain uses TRBV5-4 with TRBJ2-1, with no clear D. Germline CDR1 reads SGHNT; CDR2 reads YYREEE (reference sequence). V was cut by 4 bases and J by 2 bases, with 7 bases left in between. This CDR3 has 13 residues. The CDR3 DNA follows: TGTGCCAGCAGCCGACCAACCTACAATGAGCAGTTCTTC. Its translation: CASSRPTYNEQFF.

The gene calls are TRBV6-6 and TRBJ2-5, with TRBD1 matching over 10 bases. CDR3 length: 15 residues. Germline CDR1 is MNHNY and CDR2 is SVGAGI (reference sequence). J was trimmed by 5 bases and V by 5 bases; bases with no gene match: 8. Here the CDR3 reads CASSKGQGIRETQYF. The DNA for the CDR3 is TGTGCCAGCAGTAAGGGACAGGGGATCCGGGAGACCCAGTACTTC.

CDR3 DNA sequence: TGTGCCAGCACCCTGGGACAGAACTCCTACGAGCAGTACTTC. Translating gives CASTLGQNSYEQYF. The V gene is TRBV28, the J gene TRBJ2-7, with 7 bases fitting TRBD1. With 7 bases clipped from V and 0 bases from J, the junction kept 6 bases outside the gene matches. This CDR3 is built from 14 residues. CDR1 and CDR2 from the germline V gene are MDHEN and SYDVKM.

The chain couples TRBV20-1 to TRBJ2-7; tentative D call: TRBD2 (6 bases). The germline gives CDR1 DFQATT, CDR2 SNEGSKA (reference sequence). V lost 6 bases and J lost 6, with 12 bases in between. The CDR3 runs to 11 residues. CDR3 coding DNA: TGCAGTGCCGGAGGGCCGGGCGAGCAGTACTTC. It yields the protein CSAGGPGEQYF.

V is TRBV5-1 and J is TRBJ2-3; TRBD2 matches at 8 bases. J was trimmed by 0 bases and V by 0 bases; bases with no gene match: 3. Germline V CDR1 and CDR2: SGHRS, YFSETQ. The CDR3 has 16 residues. The CDR3 loop reads CASSLGAGASTDTQYF. The CDR3 DNA reads TGCGCCAGCAGCTTGGGAGCGGGAGCTAGCACAGATACGCAGTATTTT.

The V call is TRBV5-1, the J call TRBJ2-2; no reliable D call. The V gene lost 7 bases and the J gene lost 2 bases, with 12 bases spanning the gap. The CDR3 extends over 14 amino acids. Germline assignment: CDR1 SGHRS and CDR2 YFSETQ. CDR3 protein: CASRTVGNTGELFF. The CDR3, as DNA: TGCGCCAGCCGGACGGTTGGAAACACCGGGGAGCTGTTTTTT.

This chain joins TRBV19 and TRBJ2-1; tentatively, D is TRBD2 (6 bases). The CDR3 spans 14 residues. Germline V CDR1 and CDR2: LNHDA, SQIVND (reference sequence). With 9 bases removed from V and 4 bases from J, the gap between germline ends came to 16 bases. CDR3 coding DNA: TGTGCCAGCAGGCGTGGGACTCCTTACAATGAGCAGTTCTTC. Translated, it gives CASRRGTPYNEQFF. The entire variable domain, with the rest obtained from reference TRBV19 and TRBJ2-1, is as follows: DGGITQSPKYLFRKEGQNVTLSCEQNLNHDAMYWYRQDPGQGLRLIYYSQIVNDFQKGDIAEGYSVSREKKESFPLTVTSAQKNPTAFYLCASRRGTPYNEQFFGPGTRLTVL.

This sequence joins TRBV15 and TRBJ2-7; 10 bases are shared with TRBD2. J gave up 4 bases and V 0 bases, and 15 bases lay outside the gene matches. Germline CDR1 reads LNHNV; CDR2 reads YYDKDF (reference sequence). The CDR3 spans 19 residues. DNA for the CDR3: TGTGCCACCAGCAGAGATCCATGGACTAGCGGTTCTTTCTCATACGAGCAGTACTTC. Translation: CATSRDPWTSGSFSYEQYF.

The chain joins TRBV6-1 to TRBJ2-3; a possible D gene is TRBD2 (5 bases). The CDR3 totals 14 residues. V was shortened by 3 bases and J by 4 bases, with 11 bases between the two germline ends. CDR1 and CDR2 from the germline V gene are MNHNS and SASEGT. The CDR3 DNA follows: TGTGCCAGCAGTGATCGGGGTCTTGCAGATACGCAGTATTTT. It specifies CASSDRGLADTQYF.

Of note for this clone: Other nucleotide sequences from this sample produce the same CDR3. The chain is built from TRBV19 and TRBJ1-1, with D hard to call. The ends were cut back, 3 bases at V and 1 base at J, with 6 bases in the middle. Germline CDR1 reads LNHDA; CDR2 reads SQIVND (reference sequence). This CDR3 region has 13 residues. The CDR3: CASSIGRNTEAFF. The CDR3 DNA follows: TGTGCCAGTAGTATCGGGCGGAACACTGAAGCTTTCTTT.